These 29 T cell receptor beta chains share one sample of origin, sequenced in a study of beta chain features in type 1 diabetes. For these TCRs, the target antigens are not known. Broader study findings: When Type 1 diabetes patients were examined, their TCRB CDR3s proved moderately but significantly shorter in all four CD4+ subsets.

Expressed TCRB transcripts got sequenced, as all isolated RNA was reverse transcribed. Sequenced by immunoSEQ multiplex PCR; TCRdb stores in-frame clones only, minus some. The sample contains hundreds of thousands of clones, around an eighth of which appear only once. Sequenced: naive CD4+ T cells from blood. All receptors come from a man between 18 and 29 years old with type 1 diabetes.

There are a few counts of this clone. The chain's CDR3 is CASSYWDRGEGTQYF. CDR3 DNA sequence: TGTGCCAGCAGTTACTGGGACAGGGGAGAAGGGACCCAGTACTTC. This chain joins TRBV6-5 and TRBJ2-5, with 10 bases lining up with TRBD1. The CDR3 runs to 15 residues. J gave up 7 bases and V 1 base, and 6 bases lay outside the gene matches. Per germline, CDR1 MNHEY and CDR2 SVGAGI.

The sample holds a few counts of this clone. The genes are TRBV7-9 and TRBJ2-2, with 7 bases aligning to TRBD1. With V trimmed by 8 bases and J by 0 bases, 12 bases remained unmatched. The CDR3 sequence is 17 residues long. CDR1 and CDR2 from the germline V gene are SEHNR and FQNEAQ (reference sequence). The CDR3 region has the DNA TGTGCCAGCCCACGACTTAGAGGGGGCGCGAACACCGGGGAGCTGTTTTTT. Protein: CASPRLRGGANTGELFF.

Only a few counts were recorded for this clone. The J gene is TRBJ2-1, the V gene TRBV21-1; the table's TRBD2 call for D was not verified on the DNA. TRBV21-1 is a pseudogene locus. CDR3 length: 16 residues. The CDR3, as DNA: TGTGCCCACACTGGAGCGGGAGGGAAGGAATACAATGAGCAGTTCTTC. It yields the protein CAHTGAGGKEYNEQFF.

The sample holds a few counts of this clone. J is TRBJ1-2 and V is TRBV2; no definite D call. The CDR3 has 12 amino acids. The germline CDR1 and CDR2 sequences are SNHLY and FYNNEI. The V gene lost 8 bases and the J gene lost 4 bases, with 11 bases spanning the gap. For the CDR3, the DNA is TGTGCCAGCTTGGGCCAGATCTATGGCTACACCTTC. Residues: CASLGQIYGYTF. Combining the CDR3 with reference TRBV2 and TRBJ1-2 gives the whole variable domain EPEVTQTPSHQVTQMGQEVILRCVPISNHLYFYWYRQILGQKVEFLVSFYNNEISEKSEIFDDQFSVERPDGSNFTLKIRSTKLEDSAMYFCASLGQIYGYTFGSGTRLTVV.

This clone occurred a few times. The chain has TRBV25-1 and TRBJ1-2; 8 nucleotides match TRBD1. This CDR3 comprises 14 residues. J lost 5 bases, V lost 6 bases, and 8 bases had no gene match. CDR1 and CDR2 (germline): MGHDK, SYGVNS. The CDR3 nucleotides are TGTGCCAGCAGCGACCCGGGACAGGCTTATGGCTACACCTTC. Protein: CASSDPGQAYGYTF.

The chain combines TRBV5-1 with TRBJ2-2; the match to TRBD1 covers 9 bases. CDR1 SGHRS and CDR2 YFSETQ come from the germline V gene. This CDR3 region has 15 residues. V dropped 6 bases and J dropped 4; count of bases not matched to a gene: 7. The CDR3, as DNA: TGCGCCAGCATCGCGACAGGGGGGTCCACCGGGGAGCTGTTTTTT. Translation gives CASIATGGSTGELFF.

This clone was observed a handful of times. The junction does not match germline at one end; this may be a read error. The V gene is TRBV7-7, the J gene TRBJ2-5, with D tentatively TRBD2 (5 bases). The CDR3 covers 14 residues. CDR1 and CDR2 from the germline V gene are SSHAT and FNYEAQ (reference sequence). CDR3 DNA: TGTGCTAGCAGCTCGAGAGGGATTGAGGGGACCCAGTACTTC. This translates into CASSSRGIEGTQYF.

This rearrangement joins TRBV5-1 to TRBJ1-1; D ambiguous. The V end was cut by 2 bases, the J end by 1 base, with 6 bases between. CDR1 and CDR2 from the germline V gene are SGHRS and YFSETQ. There are 13 residues in the CDR3. The chain's CDR3 is CASSFGENTEAFF. DNA of the CDR3: TGCGCCAGCAGCTTTGGGGAGAACACTGAAGCTTTCTTT.

This clone was detected only a few times. The chain uses TRBV4-2 and TRBJ2-6, with a possible D match to TRBD2 (6 bases). CDR3 length: 18 amino acids. Between the trimmed V and J ends, which lost 4 bases and 0 bases, there was a span of 16 bases. Germline V gives CDR1 LGHNA, CDR2 YNFKEQ. The CDR3 DNA reads as TGTGCCAGCAGCCGAGGGGACTTGTATTACTCTGGGGCCAACGTCCTGACTTTC. Protein sequence: CASSRGDLYYSGANVLTF.

The V and J genes are TRBV5-4 and TRBJ2-7; D may be TRBD2 (5 bases). Trimming removed 2 bases at V and 4 bases at J, with 10 bases between. Germline V gives CDR1 SGHNT, CDR2 YYREEE (reference sequence). The CDR3 covers 13 residues. In DNA, the CDR3 is TGTGCCAGCAGCTTACGGGGTCTATACGAGCAGTACTTC. Its translation is CASSLRGLYEQYF. Combining the CDR3 with reference TRBV5-4 and TRBJ2-7 gives the whole variable domain ETGVTQSPTHLIKTRGQQVTLRCSSQSGHNTVSWYQQALGQGPQFIFQYYREEENGRGNFPPRFSGLQFPNYSSELNVNALELDDSALYLCASSLRGLYEQYFGPGTRLTVT.

This chain uses TRBV29-1 with TRBJ1-1; D perhaps matches TRBD1 (5 bases). Germline V gene lookup returns CDR1 SQVTM and CDR2 ANQGSEA. V gave up 6 bases and J gave up 3 bases, with 17 bases separating them. This CDR3 region has 14 residues. CDR3 loop: CSVGVRDGYTEAFF. The CDR3 coding sequence is TGCAGCGTGGGGGTAAGGGACGGTTACACTGAAGCTTTCTTT.

The rearrangement links TRBV2 to TRBJ1-5; no reliable D call. Germline CDR1 is SNHLY and CDR2 is FYNNEI. V gave up 3 bases and J gave up 1 base, with 10 bases separating them. There are 15 residues in the CDR3. The CDR3 protein is CASSDVEGSNQPQHF. The DNA for the CDR3 is TGTGCCAGCAGTGATGTAGAAGGGAGCAATCAGCCCCAGCATTTT.

The table lists this clone with a few counts. This sequence joins TRBV4-2 and TRBJ1-2; 8 nucleotides align to TRBD1. Trimming removed 0 bases from V and 2 bases from J; junction bases left unmatched: 2. Per the germline V gene, CDR1 is LGHNA and CDR2 is YNFKEQ. This CDR3 spans 15 amino acids. CDR3 nucleotide sequence: TGTGCCAGCAGCCAAGAAAGGACAGGGAACTATGGCTACACCTTC. Protein sequence: CASSQERTGNYGYTF.

This chain uses TRBV28 with TRBJ1-1; D is unclear. Trimming left V 6 bases short and J 1 base short, with 18 bases between. The germline V gene encodes CDR1 MDHEN and CDR2 SYDVKM. The CDR3 has 16 amino acids. The DNA for the CDR3 is TGTGCCAGCAGGCTGGACTCCAGGTATCGGAACACTGAAGCTTTCTTT. Translating it yields CASRLDSRYRNTEAFF.

The chain carries TRBV28 and TRBJ2-5, with 13 nucleotides matching TRBD2. The CDR3 is made up of 16 amino acids. Germline values: CDR1 MDHEN, CDR2 SYDVKM. Losses at the gene ends were 6 bases for V and 5 bases for J; bases not matched to a gene: 9. The CDR3 spells CASSLVGLAGKETQYF. The DNA of the CDR3 is TGTGCCAGCAGCCTTGTGGGACTAGCGGGGAAGGAGACCCAGTACTTC.

The table lists this clone with a few counts. This chain connects TRBV7-9 to TRBJ2-3, with D possibly being TRBD2 (6 bases). CDR3 length: 12 residues. V was trimmed by 5 bases and J by 10 bases, leaving 13 bases between them. CDR1 is SEHNR and CDR2 is FQNEAQ in the germline V gene (reference sequence). The CDR3 nucleotides read TGTGCCAGCAGCCCTAGCGATTGGGCGCAGTATTTT. This translates into CASSPSDWAQYF.

This clone appeared a few times. J is TRBJ2-1 and V is TRBV7-9; TRBD2 might be the D (5 bases). From germline, CDR1 is SEHNR and CDR2 FQNEAQ (reference sequence). CDR3 length equals 15 residues. Trimming shortened V by 2 bases and J by 7 bases, and 15 bases separated the two germline ends. The CDR3 bases are TGTGCCAGCAGCTTAACCGGCCCCGGGGATAATGAGCAGTTCTTC. Its translation: CASSLTGPGDNEQFF.

This chain connects TRBV6-1 to TRBJ1-5, with D hard to call. The germline CDR1 and CDR2 sequences are MNHNS and SASEGT. Trimming took 1 base from V and 4 from J, leaving 17 bases between them. This CDR3 contains 17 residues. The CDR3 sequence is CASSEVRSVRRNQPQHF. CDR3 in DNA: TGTGCCAGCAGTGAAGTACGGTCCGTAAGGAGAAATCAGCCCCAGCATTTT.

This clone has a handful of counts. The CDR3 region is CASSPVRGQDYEQYF. As DNA, the CDR3 is TGTGCCAGCAGCCCAGTGAGGGGACAGGACTACGAGCAGTACTTC. This sequence joins TRBV7-2 and TRBJ2-7; 8 bases match TRBD1. The germline gives CDR1 SGHTA, CDR2 FQGNSA. The CDR3 consists of 15 residues. Trimming cost V 5 bases and J 3 bases; bases outside gene matches: 9. The full variable domain, with the rest looked up from reference TRBV7-2 and TRBJ2-7, is GAGVSQSPSNKVTEKGKDVELRCDPISGHTALYWYRQSLGQGLEFLIYFQGNSAPDKSGLPSDRFSAERTGGSVSTLTIQRTQQEDSAVYLCASSPVRGQDYEQYFGPGTRLTVT.

The chain uses TRBV2 and TRBJ2-2; 7 positions match TRBD2. Germline assignment: CDR1 SNHLY and CDR2 FYNNEI. J gave up 1 base and V 7 bases, and 0 bases lay outside the gene matches. This CDR3 contains 13 residues. The CDR3 is CASIAGNTGELFF. CDR3 nucleotide sequence: TGTGCCAGCATAGCGGGGAACACCGGGGAGCTGTTTTTT. The entire variable domain, with the rest obtained from reference TRBV2 and TRBJ2-2, is as follows: EPEVTQTPSHQVTQMGQEVILRCVPISNHLYFYWYRQILGQKVEFLVSFYNNEISEKSEIFDDQFSVERPDGSNFTLKIRSTKLEDSAMYFCASIAGNTGELFFGEGSRLTVL.

This clone has a handful of counts. The rearrangement joins TRBV9 to TRBJ1-6; D is uncertain. CDR1 is SGDLS, CDR2 YYNGEE, per germline. Trimming shortened V by 3 bases and J by 6 bases, and 10 bases separated the two germline ends. The CDR3 runs to 14 residues. CDR3 DNA: TGTGCCAGCAGCGCCGTAGATTCTAATTCACCCCTCCACTTT. This gives the protein CASSAVDSNSPLHF.

As concerns this clone: Distinct nucleotide sequences in the sample also encode this CDR3. The chain joins TRBV5-1 to TRBJ2-1; 8 bases are a match to TRBD2. This CDR3 is built from 15 residues. In germline, CDR1 is SGHRS, CDR2 YFSETQ. Unmatched junction bases numbered 1, after V lost 0 bases and J lost 2 bases. For the CDR3, the DNA is TGCGCCAGCAGCTTGGTAGCGGGACCCTACAATGAGCAGTTCTTC. This codes for CASSLVAGPYNEQFF.

This clone appeared a few times. The chain combines TRBV7-9 with TRBJ1-1; the match to TRBD1 covers 9 bases. Germline V gives CDR1 SEHNR, CDR2 FQNEAQ (reference sequence). The CDR3 contains 15 residues. Germline trimming cut 5 bases from V and 1 base from J; bases unmatched to any gene: 5. The CDR3 loop reads CASSPWDRANTEAFF. CDR3 DNA: TGTGCCAGCAGCCCTTGGGACAGGGCGAACACTGAAGCTTTCTTT.

Points on this clone: Distinct nucleotide sequences in the sample also encode this CDR3. This rearrangement joins TRBV6-5 to TRBJ2-2, with TRBD1 matching 9 bases. This CDR3 is built from 16 residues. The germline gives CDR1 MNHEY, CDR2 SVGAGI. The trim removed 1 base at V and 0 bases at J, leaving 0 bases unmatched. The DNA of the CDR3 is TGTGCCAGCAGTTACTGGGACAGGGCGAACACCGGGGAGCTGTTTTTT. It codes for CASSYWDRANTGELFF.

The V call is TRBV5-1, the J call TRBJ2-2; 7 bases are a match to TRBD1. The CDR3 runs to 15 residues. V trimming: 3 bases; J trimming: 4 bases; junction bases outside the gene matches: 6. Per the germline V gene, CDR1 is SGHRS and CDR2 is YFSETQ. The CDR3 bases are TGCGCCAGCAGCTACCCCTACAGGGGCACCGGGGAGCTGTTTTTT. Protein sequence: CASSYPYRGTGELFF.

This clone was observed a few times. The chain uses TRBV29-1 and TRBJ2-5; D not certain. CDR1 is SQVTM and CDR2 is ANQGSEA in the germline V gene. This CDR3 has 10 residues. V lost 5 bases and J 5 bases, leaving 6 bases between the germline ends. The CDR3 sequence: CSVSGETQYF. As DNA, the CDR3 is TGCAGCGTTTCCGGGGAGACCCAGTACTTC.

The chain joins TRBV11-2 to TRBJ2-1; 12 bases agree with TRBD2. V shed 6 bases and J 8 bases; nucleotides not matched to a gene: 11. The CDR3 extends over 16 amino acids. CDR1 is SGHAT, CDR2 FQNNGV, per germline. The CDR3 DNA reads as TGTGCCAGCAGACGTGGACTAGCGGGGACCGACCATGAGCAGTTCTTC. It translates to CASRRGLAGTDHEQFF.

This chain links TRBV5-1 with TRBJ2-5; 7 nucleotides align to TRBD2. This CDR3 has 16 amino acids. CDR1 and CDR2 from the germline V gene are SGHRS and YFSETQ. J lost 3 bases, V lost 0 bases, and 8 bases had no gene match. CDR3 amino acids: CASSLALGGREETQYF. The DNA of the CDR3 is TGCGCCAGCAGCTTGGCCCTGGGCGGGAGAGAAGAGACCCAGTACTTC.

CDR3 DNA: TGCGCCAGCAGCGCAAACGGACTAGCGGGAACTGGGGCCCACACAGATACGCAGTATTTT. Translated: CASSANGLAGTGAHTDTQYF. The chain carries TRBV5-1 and TRBJ2-3; TRBD2 agrees at 12 bases. J gave up 2 bases and V 4 bases, and 17 bases lay outside the gene matches. CDR3 length equals 20 residues. Germline-derived CDR1 and CDR2 are SGHRS and YFSETQ.